The rows below give T cell receptor beta chains drawn from one sample of a study of beta chain features in type 1 diabetes. Some clones are missing from TCRdb's copy, which holds only in-frame ones; the method was immunoSEQ multiplex PCR. The sample holds hundreds of thousands of clones, 15% seen once. The material sequenced was naive CD4+ T cells from blood. The receptors were gathered from a man younger than 35 in good health. Each CDR3 is given with its conserved first and last residue. Fields, in order: CDR3 protein, CDR3 DNA, clone size, V gene, D gene, J gene. A D gene is named only where the DNA matches it firmly. Clone size, where shown, is once, few, many, or a class for clones that have expanded.

CDR3 protein: CSAFLHLEQFF
CDR3 DNA: TGCAGTGCTTTCCTCCACCTGGAGCAGTTCTTC
clone size: .
V gene: TRBV20-1
D gene: .
J gene: TRBJ2-1

CDR3 protein: CASSFSIGELFF
CDR3 DNA: TGTGCCAGCAGCTTTAGCATCGGGGAGCTGTTTTTT
clone size: .
V gene: TRBV7-2
D gene: .
J gene: TRBJ2-2

CDR3 protein: CASSTRTGRAYYSNQPQHF
CDR3 DNA: TGTGCCAGTAGTACACGGACAGGGAGGGCATACTATAGCAATCAGCCCCAGCATTTT
clone size: .
V gene: TRBV19
D gene: TRBD1
J gene: TRBJ1-5

CDR3 protein: CASSPPDLYADTQYF
CDR3 DNA: TGTGCCAGCTCACCCCCAGATCTTTATGCGGATACGCAGTATTTT
clone size: .
V gene: TRBV18
D gene: .
J gene: TRBJ2-3

CDR3 protein: CASSGSGNTIYF
CDR3 DNA: TGTGCCAGCAGCGGCTCTGGAAACACCATATATTTT
clone size: few
V gene: TRBV9
D gene: .
J gene: TRBJ1-3

CDR3 protein: CASRSDRVNGYTF
CDR3 DNA: TGTGCCAGCAGATCGGACAGGGTGAATGGCTACACCTTC
clone size: .
V gene: TRBV28
D gene: TRBD1
J gene: TRBJ1-2

CDR3 protein: CASSLEVNTEAFF
CDR3 DNA: TGTGCCAGCAGCTTAGAAGTGAACACTGAAGCTTTCTTT
clone size: few
V gene: TRBV11-2
D gene: .
J gene: TRBJ1-1

CDR3 protein: CAISDWQSEQYF
CDR3 DNA: TGTGCCATCAGTGATTGGCAGTCTGAGCAGTACTTC
clone size: few
V gene: TRBV10-3
D gene: .
J gene: TRBJ2-7

CDR3 protein: CASSLKGRAQHF
CDR3 DNA: TGTGCCAGCAGTTTAAAAGGCAGGGCCCAGCATTTT
clone size: .
V gene: TRBV28
D gene: .
J gene: TRBJ1-5

CDR3 protein: CASSDRGDRGVETQYF
CDR3 DNA: TGTGCCAGCAGTGACCGGGGGGACAGGGGAGTTGAGACCCAGTACTTC
clone size: .
V gene: TRBV6-1
D gene: TRBD1
J gene: TRBJ2-5

CDR3 protein: CARRVRNTGELFF
CDR3 DNA: TGTGCCCGCAGAGTGCGGAACACCGGGGAGCTGTTTTTT
clone size: .
V gene: TRBV9
D gene: .
J gene: TRBJ2-2

CDR3 protein: CASSLGSGSSYEQYF
CDR3 DNA: TGCGCCAGCAGCTTGGGAAGCGGGAGCTCCTACGAGCAGTACTTC
clone size: few
V gene: TRBV5-1
D gene: TRBD2
J gene: TRBJ2-7

CDR3 protein: CASSSLVYYTGELFF
CDR3 DNA: TGTGCCAGCAGCTCTCTCGTGTACTACACCGGGGAGCTGTTTTTT
clone size: few
V gene: TRBV11-2
D gene: .
J gene: TRBJ2-2

CDR3 protein: CASSLGYRGRVETQYF
CDR3 DNA: TGTGCCAGCAGCCTAGGGTACCGGGGACGGGTAGAGACCCAGTACTTC
clone size: .
V gene: TRBV7-9
D gene: .
J gene: TRBJ2-5

CDR3 protein: CATTDGQGLFIAKNIQYF
CDR3 DNA: TGTGCCACCACGGACGGACAGGGCCTATTCATAGCCAAAAACATTCAGTACTTC
clone size: .
V gene: TRBV2
D gene: TRBD1
J gene: TRBJ2-4

CDR3 protein: CASSNPAGGQGGTGELFF
CDR3 DNA: TGTGCCAGCAGCAACCCGGCTGGGGGACAGGGCGGCACCGGGGAGCTGTTTTTT
clone size: few
V gene: TRBV7-9
D gene: TRBD1
J gene: TRBJ2-2

CDR3 protein: CAISESQSTLAGNTIYF
CDR3 DNA: TGTGCCATCAGTGAGTCCCAGTCCACCTTGGCTGGAAACACCATATATTTT
clone size: few
V gene: TRBV10-3
D gene: .
J gene: TRBJ1-3

CDR3 protein: CSVGALEGVGYEQYF
CDR3 DNA: TGCAGCGTTGGGGCTTTAGAGGGCGTGGGGTACGAGCAGTACTTC
clone size: .
V gene: TRBV29-1
D gene: .
J gene: TRBJ2-7

CDR3 protein: CATSRLGQGPYEQYF
CDR3 DNA: TGTGCCACCAGCAGGCTGGGCCAGGGCCCCTACGAGCAGTACTTC
clone size: few
V gene: TRBV15
D gene: .
J gene: TRBJ2-7